One and the same sample provided the 29 T cell receptor beta chains below, sequenced in a study of blood T cell repertoires in COVID-19 (TCRdb year 2020). The library was obtained by the immunoSEQ multiplex PCR assay. TCRdb stores this immuneACCESS table with in-frame sequences only. Part of the clones is absent; in the studies checked, under half of the shortfall reflects unresolved V genes, and no reason is known for the rest. This sample comprises about 390,000 clones, around 87% of them detected only once. The top ten clones comprise roughly 9.4% of the sample. Sequencing used PBMCs or T cells enriched from blood (not recorded which). These receptors were taken from a woman between 50 and 59 years old who had recovered from COVID-19.

The chain combines TRBV24-1 with TRBJ2-2; D remains ambiguous. The germline V and J ends were trimmed by 0 bases and 0 bases, with 10 bases remaining between them. Germline V gene lookup returns CDR1 KGHDR and CDR2 SFDVKD. CDR3 length: 17 amino acids. CDR3 sequence: CATSDLSYRPNTGELFF. CDR3 coding DNA: TGTGCCACCAGTGATTTGTCCTACAGACCGAACACCGGGGAGCTGTTTTTT.

A few counts support this clone. The V and J genes are TRBV4-1 and TRBJ1-3; D remains ambiguous. V was clipped by 0 bases and J by 7 bases, with 10 bases between them. Germline V gene sequence: CDR1 MGHRA, CDR2 YSYEKL. The CDR3 is 14 amino acids. The CDR3 nucleotides are TGCGCCAGCAGCCAAGAATTCGGTCTGAACACCATATATTTT. Translating gives CASSQEFGLNTIYF.

The chain recombines TRBV2 with TRBJ1-1; D ambiguous. This CDR3 has 12 residues. From germline, CDR1 is SNHLY and CDR2 FYNNEI. V was trimmed by 3 bases and J by 11 bases, leaving 13 bases between them. CDR3 sequence reads: CASSEVRVGAFF. The CDR3 DNA reads as TGTGCCAGCAGTGAGGTACGGGTCGGGGCTTTCTTT.

The chain links TRBV5-4 to TRBJ2-5; 8 positions agree with TRBD2. The CDR3 runs 16 residues. The germline CDR1 and CDR2 sequences are SGHNT and YYREEE (reference sequence). The junction had 7 bases not matched to a gene; V was cut back by 2 bases and J by 1 base. CDR3 protein: CASSLNGGVGQETQYF. In DNA form, the CDR3 reads TGTGCCAGCAGCTTAAACGGGGGGGTGGGCCAAGAGACCCAGTACTTC.

The CDR3 DNA follows: TGTGCCAGTAGCCAGGACAGCGAGGGTCAGCCCCAGCATTTT. The encoded protein is CASSQDSEGQPQHF. This chain links TRBV19 with TRBJ1-5; D is possibly TRBD1 (6 bases). The CDR3 spans 14 residues. Trimming pared 6 bases from V and 6 bases from J, leaving 15 bases between. Germline-derived CDR1 and CDR2 are LNHDA and SQIVND (reference sequence).

The chain couples TRBV19 to TRBJ1-3; 9 bases map to TRBD1. Germline V gene sequence: CDR1 LNHDA, CDR2 SQIVND (reference sequence). V gave up 3 bases and J gave up 4 bases; unmatched junction bases: 10. There are 17 residues in the CDR3. Here the CDR3 reads CASSMGQGHLGGNTIYF. CDR3 DNA sequence: TGTGCCAGTAGTATGGGACAGGGACATCTCGGAGGAAACACCATATATTTT. Complete variable domain (other parts from reference TRBV19 and TRBJ1-3): DGGITQSPKYLFRKEGQNVTLSCEQNLNHDAMYWYRQDPGQGLRLIYYSQIVNDFQKGDIAEGYSVSREKKESFPLTVTSAQKNPTAFYLCASSMGQGHLGGNTIYFGEGSWLTVV.

The CDR3 is CASSLLNSYEQYF. In nucleotides, the CDR3 is TGTGCCAGCAGCCTTTTAAACTCCTACGAGCAGTACTTC. The gene calls are TRBV5-8 and TRBJ2-7; the D is unclear. The germline V and J ends were trimmed by 4 bases and 0 bases, with 8 bases remaining between them. This CDR3 has 13 amino acids. Germline V CDR1 and CDR2: SGHTS, YDEGEE.

The chain is built from TRBV25-1 and TRBJ1-2, with D perhaps TRBD1 (6 bases). V gave up 2 bases and J gave up 7 bases, with 8 bases separating them. CDR1 and CDR2 from the germline V gene are MGHDK and SYGVNS. There are 12 residues in the CDR3. In nucleotides, the CDR3 is TGTGCCAGCAGTGAACAGGGGTCTGGCTACACCTTC. As protein: CASSEQGSGYTF.

The V gene is TRBV5-4, the J gene TRBJ1-4; D call uncertain. Trimming removed 2 bases at V and 3 bases at J, with 11 bases between. CDR1 is SGHNT and CDR2 is YYREEE in the germline V gene (reference sequence). The CDR3 length is 15 residues. The CDR3 DNA sequence: TGTGCCAGCAGCTTATCGGGAATACCTAATGAAAAACTGTTTTTT. Amino acids: CASSLSGIPNEKLFF.

The chain employs TRBV6-1 and TRBJ1-5, with 7 bases matching TRBD1. This CDR3 comprises 14 residues. The germline V gene has CDR1 MNHNS and CDR2 SASEGT. V was pared by 3 bases and J by 3 bases, with 2 bases of the junction left unmatched. DNA for the CDR3: TGTGCCAGCAGTGAGGGACAGTACAATCAGCCCCAGCATTTT. It is translated as CASSEGQYNQPQHF.

This clone appeared once. V usage is TRBV7-3 and J usage is TRBJ2-7; 10 nucleotides agree with TRBD1. V lost 5 bases to trimming and J lost 5 bases; unmatched junction nucleotides: 9. The CDR3 has 15 residues. Germline loops: CDR1 SGHTA, CDR2 FQGTGA. CDR3 DNA sequence: TGTGCCAGCAGCCAGGGCGGGACAGGGGTCAACGAGCAGTACTTC. Residues: CASSQGGTGVNEQYF.

This clone was seen only once. The genes are TRBV28 and TRBJ2-7; 8 nucleotides line up with TRBD1. Germline V lookup: CDR1 MDHEN, CDR2 SYDVKM. After removal of 3 bases from V and 8 bases from J, the junction contained 12 bases not matched to a gene. The CDR3 runs 15 residues. CDR3 loop: CASSFAGTGSTKQYF. For the CDR3, the DNA is TGTGCCAGCAGTTTCGCCGGGACAGGTAGTACGAAGCAGTACTTC.

This chain uses TRBV2 with TRBJ1-1; D call uncertain. V shed 8 bases and J shed 0 bases, with 7 bases lying between them. Germline V gives CDR1 SNHLY, CDR2 FYNNEI. This CDR3 has 12 amino acids. The CDR3 reads CASPEMNTEAFF. The DNA of the CDR3 is TGTGCCAGCCCGGAGATGAACACTGAAGCTTTCTTT.

The chain links TRBV5-1 to TRBJ1-1; D call uncertain. The CDR3 extends over 13 amino acids. Trimming pared 2 bases from V and 8 bases from J, leaving 13 bases between. Germline values: CDR1 SGHRS, CDR2 YFSETQ. CDR3 residues: CASSFGVMNEAFF. As DNA, the CDR3 is TGCGCCAGCAGCTTCGGGGTGATGAACGAAGCTTTCTTT. Using reference TRBV5-1 and TRBJ1-1 for the parts outside the CDR3, the full variable domain is KAGVTQTPRYLIKTRGQQVTLSCSPISGHRSVSWYQQTPGQGLQFLFEYFSETQRNKGNFPGRFSGRQFSNSRSEMNVSTLELGDSALYLCASSFGVMNEAFFGQGTRLTVV.

The chain carries TRBV15 and TRBJ1-6; D remains unclear. Deletions cut 3 bases from V and 7 bases from J, with 13 bases between. Germline V gene data show CDR1 as LNHNV and CDR2 as YYDKDF (reference sequence). The length of the CDR3 is 15 residues. Written as DNA, the CDR3 is TGTGCCACCAGCAGGAGGGTAGCAGAGAATTCACCCCTCCACTTT. Translated: CATSRRVAENSPLHF. The complete variable domain, with remaining parts taken from reference TRBV15 and TRBJ1-6, reads DAMVIQNPRYQVTQFGKPVTLSCSQTLNHNVMYWYQQKSSQAPKLLFHYYDKDFNNEADTPDNFQSRRPNTSFCFLDIRSPGLGDTAMYLCATSRRVAENSPLHFGNGTRLTVT.

This sequence joins TRBV6-2 or TRBV6-3 and TRBJ1-2, with 8 bases fitting TRBD1. Germline CDR1 is MNHEY and CDR2 is SVGEGT. With V trimmed by 4 bases and J by 2 bases, 3 bases remained unmatched. The CDR3 loop spans 14 amino acids. CDR3 in DNA: TGTGCCAGCAGTTGGACAGGGCGGAACTATGGCTACACCTTC. Translated, it gives CASSWTGRNYGYTF.

The J gene is TRBJ1-1, the V gene TRBV28; 7 bases align to TRBD1. This CDR3 region has 16 residues. The germline CDR1 and CDR2 sequences are MDHEN and SYDVKM. With V trimmed by 6 bases and J by 0 bases, 10 bases remained unmatched. CDR3 residues: CASRPDRDLMNTEAFF. The DNA for the CDR3 is TGTGCCAGCAGACCAGACAGGGACCTTATGAACACTGAAGCTTTCTTT.

The chain uses TRBV15 and TRBJ2-7; no clear D. The CDR3 loop spans 14 amino acids. CDR1 and CDR2 (germline): LNHNV, YYDKDF (reference sequence). Between the trimmed V and J ends, which lost 1 base and 4 bases, there was a span of 11 bases. The CDR3 loop reads CATSRGGTKYEQYF. The CDR3 coding sequence is TGTGCCACCAGCAGAGGCGGAACCAAGTACGAGCAGTACTTC.

V and J are TRBV3-1 (or the pseudogene TRBV3-2) and TRBJ1-1; D is possibly TRBD1 (6 bases). This CDR3 region has 13 residues. Germline CDR1 is LGHDT and CDR2 is YNNKEL (reference sequence). Trimming took 0 bases from V and 10 from J, leaving 12 bases between them. The CDR3 DNA is TGTGCCAGCAGCCAAGACTGGGGGGGCACAGCTTTCTTT. This translates into CASSQDWGGTAFF.

The rearrangement joins TRBV16 to TRBJ2-7, with D possibly matching TRBD1 (5 bases). The V gene lost 2 bases and the J gene lost 4 bases, with 6 bases spanning the gap. The CDR3 has 12 residues. CDR1 is KGHSY and CDR2 is FQNENV in the germline V gene. The CDR3 loop reads CASSQQGYEQYF. The CDR3 DNA is TGTGCCAGCAGCCAACAGGGTTACGAGCAGTACTTC. The full variable domain, with the rest looked up from reference TRBV16 and TRBJ2-7, is GEEVAQTPKHLVRGEGQKAKLYCAPIKGHSYVFWYQQVLKNEFKFLISFQNENVFDETGMPKERFSAKCLPNSPCSLEIQATKLEDSAVYFCASSQQGYEQYFGPGTRLTVT.

J is TRBJ2-7 and V is TRBV30; possibly TRBD1 for D (5 bases). CDR3 length: 12 residues. Trimming left V 7 bases short and J 2 bases short, with 12 bases between. From germline, CDR1 is GTSNPN and CDR2 SVGIG (reference sequence). Here the CDR3 DNA reads TGTGCCTTTAGGACATCTCCCTACGAGCAGTACTTC. This encodes CAFRTSPYEQYF.

The V call is TRBV7-2, the J call TRBJ1-1; D call uncertain. Trimming took 1 base from V and 7 from J, leaving 10 bases between them. There are 13 residues in the CDR3. Germline V lookup: CDR1 SGHTA, CDR2 FQGNSA. The CDR3 coding sequence is TGTGCCAGCAGCTTAGTAGGAGGTAATGAAGCTTTCTTT. Its protein is CASSLVGGNEAFF. The full variable domain, its missing parts supplied by reference TRBV7-2 and TRBJ1-1, is GAGVSQSPSNKVTEKGKDVELRCDPISGHTALYWYRQSLGQGLEFLIYFQGNSAPDKSGLPSDRFSAERTGGSVSTLTIQRTQQEDSAVYLCASSLVGGNEAFFGQGTRLTVV.

The chain links TRBV28 to TRBJ1-1, with D hard to call. The ends were cut back, 3 bases at V and 6 bases at J, with 20 bases in the middle. The CDR3 runs 16 residues. Germline values: CDR1 MDHEN, CDR2 SYDVKM. The DNA for the CDR3 is TGTGCCAGCAGTTTGGTATCGGGGTTTGGGTTTTCTGAAGCTTTCTTT. Protein product: CASSLVSGFGFSEAFF.

This clone has more than one count but fewer than ten. This chain uses TRBV28 with TRBJ1-2; D unresolved. The V gene lost 3 bases and the J gene lost 8 bases, with 13 bases spanning the gap. This CDR3 spans 13 amino acids. Per the germline V gene, CDR1 is MDHEN and CDR2 is SYDVKM. CDR3: CASSLNEPWGYTF. CDR3 sequence (DNA): TGTGCCAGCAGTTTGAACGAGCCCTGGGGCTACACCTTC.

Notes on this clone: The sample has other DNA sequences that encode this CDR3 too. The V call is TRBV7-9, the J call TRBJ1-3; D remains ambiguous. V lost 3 bases to trimming and J lost 4 bases, with 4 bases between them. The CDR3 consists of 12 residues. Germline V lookup: CDR1 SEHNR, CDR2 FQNEAQ (reference sequence). The CDR3 is CASSFLGNTIYF. For the CDR3, the DNA is TGTGCCAGCAGCTTTCTCGGAAACACCATATATTTT. Combining the CDR3 with reference TRBV7-9 and TRBJ1-3 gives the whole variable domain DTGVSQNPRHKITKRGQNVTFRCDPISEHNRLYWYRQTLGQGPEFLTYFQNEAQLEKSRLLSDRFSAERPKGSFSTLEIQRTEQGDSAMYLCASSFLGNTIYFGEGSWLTVV.

This clone was detected a few times. The CDR3 spells CATNRGGQNQPQHF. For the CDR3, the DNA is TGTGCCACCAACCGGGGAGGCCAAAATCAGCCCCAGCATTTT. The chain couples TRBV5-8 to TRBJ1-5; D remains ambiguous. The length of the CDR3 is 14 residues. The germline CDR1 and CDR2 sequences are SGHTS and YDEGEE. V lost 9 bases and J lost 4, with 17 bases in between.

This CDR3 reads CAWSSWGLTEAFF. For the CDR3, the DNA is TGTGCCTGGAGTTCGTGGGGGCTTACTGAAGCTTTCTTT. V gene TRBV30 combines with J gene TRBJ1-1; tentative D call: TRBD1 (6 bases). There are 13 residues in the CDR3. Germline CDR1 reads GTSNPN; CDR2 reads SVGIG (reference sequence). V was pared by 2 bases and J by 5 bases, with 12 bases between.

This chain connects TRBV3-1 (or the pseudogene TRBV3-2) to TRBJ1-2; D may be TRBD1 (6 bases). CDR1 is LGHDT, CDR2 YNNKEL, per germline (reference sequence). The CDR3 covers 16 residues. V was pared by 3 bases and J by 6 bases, with 20 bases between. For the CDR3, the DNA is TGTGCCAGCAGCCATACAGGGAAGAGGTTCGTTAATGGCTACACCTTC. Its protein product is CASSHTGKRFVNGYTF.

In its sample, this clone was seen many times. The V call is TRBV20-1, the J call TRBJ2-7, with TRBD2 identical over 9 bases. CDR1 is DFQATT, CDR2 SNEGSKA, per germline (reference sequence). Trimming took 8 bases from V and 6 from J; bases not matched to a gene: 5. This CDR3 comprises 11 residues. The CDR3: CSTGTSSEQYF. In DNA form, the CDR3 reads TGCAGTACCGGGACTAGCAGCGAGCAGTACTTC.